Described below is a single T cell receptor (beta chain) sequence and its context. Original data processing: Amplification from reference gene primers served as the basis for estimated nucleated cell counts. Produced via immunoSEQ multiplex PCR; TCRdb's table is partial and in-frame only. V, J and clone size derive from that table, while D and trimming were established from the DNA sequence. The table has 120,000 to 150,000 clones, 65% to 90% seen once; the top ten hold about 7.2%. The sample originates from a study of blood T cell repertoires in COVID-19. On the study more broadly: Researchers got acute and convalescent COVID-19 samples from the United States, Italy and Spain. T cells, B-cell-depleted T cells, or PBMCs supplied cDNA or gDNA.

CDR1 SGHVS and CDR2 FNYEAQ come from the germline V gene. The CDR3 has 18 residues. Trimming removed 5 bases from V and 3 bases from J; junction bases left unmatched: 11. The sequence was collected from a woman aged 45-60 years in a cohort sampled during active or convalescent COVID-19. The V gene is TRBV7-6, the J gene TRBJ2-1, with 12 bases identical to TRBD2. Specimen: peripheral blood. The CDR3 sequence: CASSLATSGGVLYNEQFF. The CDR3 coding sequence is TGTGCCAGCAGCCTGGCGACTAGCGGGGGAGTCCTCTACAATGAGCAGTTCTTC.